The text below deals with one T cell receptor beta chain. Its matching antigen is unknown. This sample stems from a study of T cell responses to AZD1222 COVID-19 vaccine. Germline V gene data show CDR1 as MGHRA and CDR2 as YSYEKL. The CDR3 covers 19 residues. Trimming cost V 3 bases and J 1 base, with 23 bases left between them. Data came from immunoSEQ multiplex PCR; TCRdb stores just in-frame clones and leaves some out. The data hold some 70,000 clones, with roughly 80% observed a single time. Study-level findings and limits: It was only six AZD1222 recipients who were seropositive at baseline.

The sequences come from peripheral blood, collected 28 days after the second AZD1222 dose. The chain links TRBV4-1 to TRBJ2-3; a possible D gene is TRBD1 (6 bases). This receptor was obtained from an adult who received the AZD1222 COVID-19 vaccine. CDR3 DNA: TGCGCCAGCAGCCACCTTCCCGGACAGACGACAACTCGCACAGATACGCAGTATTTT. The encoded protein is CASSHLPGQTTTRTDTQYF.